This entry lists 18 T cell receptor beta chains sequenced from one sample in a study of regulatory T cells in long-lasting Graves disease. The time point was: newly diagnosed GD, antithyroid drugs for less than 3 months. Following extraction of RNA from PBMCs, that RNA was used to make the TCR library. iRepertoire HTBI primers and Arm-PCR of CDR3 regions built TCR beta libraries. Each CDR3 protein is one row after TCRdb ran MiXCR on the multiplex PCR reads. The table has 200,000 to 250,000 distinct CDR3 sequences, roughly 19% seen once. This sample also belongs to another study, concerning T cells in Graves' hyperthyroidism and ophthalmopathy.

Material: peripheral blood mononuclear cells (PBMCs), obtained at new diagnosis, from a patient treated with antithyroid drugs. Source of these receptors: a woman in her thirties with Graves disease.

This clonotype was detected many times. This may be a read error, as it is one base from a much larger clone. The chain is built from TRBV11-1 and TRBJ2-5; 8 nucleotides line up with TRBD1. CDR3 length: 14 amino acids. J gave up 9 bases and V 5 bases, and 11 bases lay outside the gene matches. In germline, CDR1 is SGHAT, CDR2 FQDESV (reference sequence). The CDR3 spells CASSPDRGREAQYF. In DNA form, the CDR3 reads TGTGCCAGCAGCCCTGACAGGGGCAGGGAGGCCCAGTACTTC.

The sample holds many counts of this clonotype. J is TRBJ2-1 and V is TRBV5-1; TRBD2 agrees at 9 bases. Per the germline V gene, CDR1 is SGHRS and CDR2 is YFSETQ. This CDR3 is 18 amino acids long. The V segment lost 1 base and the J segment 2 bases; nucleotides outside the gene matches: 10. CDR3 region: CASSLTAGGNPTYNEQFF. CDR3 bases: TGCGCCAGCAGCTTGACGGCGGGGGGGAATCCCACCTACAATGAGCAGTTCTTC.

This sequence joins TRBV9 and TRBJ2-7; D possibly corresponds to TRBD1 (6 bases). This CDR3 is 14 amino acids long. V shed 4 bases and J shed 3 bases, with 14 bases lying between them. The germline CDR1 and CDR2 sequences are SGDLS and YYNGEE. CDR3 protein: CASSPRTDRYEQYF. The CDR3 nucleotides are TGTGCCAGCAGCCCCCGGACAGACCGCTACGAGCAGTACTTC.

There are many counts of this clonotype. The rearrangement links TRBV10-2 to TRBJ2-2; D is perhaps TRBD1 (5 bases). The germline V gene has CDR1 WSHSY and CDR2 SAAADI. V lost 2 bases, J lost 2 bases, and 12 bases lay in between. The CDR3 spans 16 residues. Written as DNA, the CDR3 is TGCGCCAGCAGTGAGAAGGGGAAAGCTAACACCGGGGAGCTGTTTTTT. Residues: CASSEKGKANTGELFF.

In its sample, this clonotype was seen many times. This chain joins TRBV6-1 and TRBJ2-7, with D maybe TRBD2 (6 bases). Germline V gene data show CDR1 as MNHNS and CDR2 as SASEGT. The CDR3 has 13 residues. V lost 3 bases to trimming and J lost 1 base, with 7 bases between them. The CDR3 is CASSETRSYEQYF. The CDR3 DNA is TGTGCCAGCAGTGAGACTAGGTCCTACGAGCAGTACTTC.

This rearrangement joins TRBV12-5 to TRBJ2-1, with 9 bases matching TRBD1. V shed 4 bases, J shed 6 bases, and the junction held 10 bases outside the gene matches. Germline loops: CDR1 LGHNT, CDR2 FRNRAP. The CDR3 consists of 16 residues. The CDR3 bases are TGTGCTAGTGGTTCCCTGACAGGGGGAACCCTCAATGAGCAGTTCTTC. It specifies CASGSLTGGTLNEQFF. Filled out from reference TRBV12-5 and TRBJ2-1, the complete variable domain reads DARVTQTPRHKVTEMGQEVTMRCQPILGHNTVFWYRQTMMQGLELLAYFRNRAPLDDSGMPKDRFSAEMPDATLATLKIQPSEPRDSAVYFCASGSLTGGTLNEQFFGPGTRLTVL.

This clonotype was detected ten times or more. The rearrangement uses TRBV20-1 and TRBJ2-5; 11 nucleotides line up with TRBD2. The germline gives CDR1 DFQATT, CDR2 SNEGSKA (reference sequence). The CDR3 consists of 16 residues. This CDR3 is CGVHSGTSGPQETQYF. Written as DNA, the CDR3 is TGCGGTGTACACTCCGGGACTAGCGGCCCCCAAGAGACCCAGTACTTC.

A word on this clonotype: A much larger clone lies a single base off, so this may be a read error. This chain connects TRBV20-1 to TRBJ2-5; 9 nucleotides agree with TRBD2. This CDR3 is built from 17 residues. Per germline, CDR1 DFQATT and CDR2 SNEGSKA (reference sequence). V gave up 5 bases and J gave up 11 bases; unmatched junction bases: 24. The CDR3 coding sequence is TGCAGTGCTCCCGGCGAGGGGAGCGGGGGGTTCTACAATGAGCAGTACTTC. It encodes CSAPGEGSGGFYNEQYF.

This clonotype was observed at least ten times. The V call is TRBV12-3 or TRBV12-4, the J call TRBJ2-4, with D possibly TRBD2 on 5 matching bases. The CDR3 covers 14 residues. V was shortened by 6 bases and J by 9 bases, with 18 bases between the two germline ends. The DNA for the CDR3 is TGTGCCAGCAGGGAGGACTTCCCCACGGGCATTCAGTACTTC. This translates into CASREDFPTGIQYF.

In its sample, this clonotype was seen once. Only one base separates this from a far larger clonotype, so it likely reflects a read error. The CDR3 ends on some other residue instead of the conserved phenylalanine or tryptophan, so this is likely a read error. The chain is built from TRBV11-2 and TRBJ2-2; D is ambiguous. Germline CDR1 SGHAT, CDR2 FQNNGV. This CDR3 is 15 amino acids long. V was shortened by 3 bases and J by 1 base, with 9 bases between the two germline ends. CDR3 nucleotides: TGTGCCAGCAGCTTCGTCCGAAAGAACACCGGGGAGCTGTTTGTT. Protein product: CASSFVRKNTGELFV.

This clonotype was seen once. This likely traces to a read error, being one base from a far larger clone. The DNA for the CDR3 is TGTGCCAGCAGCCGGGGACTAGCCCCAGATACGCAGTATTTT. It specifies CASSRGLAPDTQYF. V gene TRBV11-1 combines with J gene TRBJ2-3; the match to TRBD2 covers 9 bases. Germline values: CDR1 SGHAT, CDR2 FQDESV (reference sequence). V lost 5 bases to trimming and J lost 4 bases; unmatched junction nucleotides: 4. The CDR3 sequence is 14 residues long.

In its sample, this clonotype was seen many times. The genes are TRBV5-1 and TRBJ2-6, with 7 bases lining up with TRBD2. Trimming at V came to 7 bases and at J to 4 bases, leaving 5 bases not matched to a gene. CDR1 is SGHRS, CDR2 YFSETQ, per germline. This CDR3 region has 14 residues. CDR3 DNA sequence: TGCGCCAGCGGGGGGGGAGCGGGGGCCAACGTCCTGACTTTC. It is translated as CASGGGAGANVLTF.

This clonotype was counted ten times or more. The chain uses TRBV28 and TRBJ1-1, with D unresolved. The CDR3 loop spans 16 amino acids. Trimming pared 4 bases from V and 4 bases from J, leaving 19 bases between. Germline assignment: CDR1 MDHEN and CDR2 SYDVKM. CDR3 nucleotides: TGTGCCAGCAGTTCCCCAATCGTTACATATTTCACTGAAGCTTTCTTT. Protein sequence: CASSSPIVTYFTEAFF.

This clonotype was seen repeatedly, ten times or more. This chain links TRBV28 with TRBJ1-1; 8 bases agree with TRBD1. V was clipped by 5 bases and J by 1 base; unmatched bases: 12. The CDR3 is 17 amino acids. From germline, CDR1 is MDHEN and CDR2 SYDVKM. As DNA, the CDR3 is TGTGCCAGCAGTACCCATGGGACAGGAACAGCGAACACTGAAGCTTTCTTT. It codes for CASSTHGTGTANTEAFF.

The CDR3 sequence is CASSSRLAGLSSYNEQFF. The CDR3 nucleotides are TGTGCCAGCAGTTCCCGACTAGCGGGCCTAAGCTCCTACAATGAGCAGTTCTTC. The V gene is TRBV28, the J gene TRBJ2-1; 10 bases match TRBD2. The CDR3 consists of 18 residues. V was pared by 4 bases and J by 0 bases, with 9 bases of the junction left unmatched. Germline assignment: CDR1 MDHEN and CDR2 SYDVKM.

The V gene is TRBV6-1, the J gene TRBJ2-5, with 9 bases identical to TRBD2. CDR3 size: 15 residues. CDR1 and CDR2 from the germline V gene are MNHNS and SASEGT. The V gene end was trimmed by 2 bases and the J gene end by 5 bases; junction bases not matched to a gene: 6. The CDR3 reads CASSEPREGWETQYF. DNA of the CDR3: TGTGCCAGCAGTGAACCGCGGGAGGGATGGGAGACCCAGTACTTC.

Many counts were recorded for this clonotype. This chain uses TRBV27 with TRBJ2-1; 8 bases are shared with TRBD1. Germline V gene lookup returns CDR1 MNHEY and CDR2 SMNVEV (reference sequence). V gave up 6 bases and J gave up 9 bases; unmatched junction bases: 4. CDR3 length: 12 residues. The CDR3 sequence: CASSQGAAEQFF. The CDR3 bases are TGTGCCAGCAGCCAGGGGGCAGCTGAGCAGTTCTTC.

This clonotype showed up many times. The V and J genes are TRBV19 and TRBJ2-5, with a possible D match to TRBD2 (6 bases). CDR1 and CDR2 from the germline V gene are LNHDA and SQIVND (reference sequence). This CDR3 comprises 16 residues. Trimming cost V 4 bases and J 1 base, with 16 bases left between them. The CDR3 here is CASSTGGLGAQETQYF. CDR3 sequence (DNA): TGTGCCAGTAGTACCGGGGGACTTGGGGCCCAAGAGACCCAGTACTTC.